Included here is one T cell receptor beta chain sequence, with context. Its antigen remains unknown. With 60 Vbeta and 13 Jbeta primers, the PCR was carried out. Libraries were prepared by immunoSEQ multiplex PCR; TCRdb keeps only in-frame clonotypes and omits some of them. The sample holds about 79,000 clones, 70% to 85% seen once. There are 16 residues in the CDR3. These data are taken from a study of cytomegalovirus exposure and HLA in healthy donors. Study outcomes and limitations: Reported findings show TCR beta sequences accurately forecast HLA-A and HLA-B alleles in most subjects. Using a false discovery rate of 0.05, a later analysis showed that approximately 16,000 TCR beta sequences were associated with HLA alleles. There was a cluster of highly shared sequence variants that was likely a sequencing artifact.

These donors counted as nominally healthy when sampled, but unrecorded immune exposures were likely. The sample consisted of PBMCs. The TCR originated in a man aged 60 to 69 in good health and CMV-seronegative. This chain connects TRBV21-1 to TRBJ2-7; the table's D call of TRBD2 was not tested on the DNA. TRBV21-1 is a pseudogene locus. The CDR3 here is CASSKGPGREPYEQYF. CDR3 in DNA: TGTGCCAGCAGCAAAGGTCCGGGAAGGGAACCTTACGAGCAGTACTTC.